These 25 T cell receptor beta chains originate from one sample sequenced in a study of T cell changes during pregnancy in multiple sclerosis. TCRdb's copy holds only in-frame clones and misses some; the assay was immunoSEQ multiplex PCR. Here the sample spans about 55,000 clones, 90% being singletons. The sequencing here drew on CD4+ T cells from peripheral blood mononuclear cells, taken in the first trimester of pregnancy. The receptors come from a female donor with multiple sclerosis, enrolled in a pregnancy study.

The chain employs TRBV7-6 and TRBJ2-5; 11 bases agree with TRBD1. Germline V gene sequence: CDR1 SGHVS, CDR2 FNYEAQ. The CDR3 covers 17 residues. J lost 7 bases, V lost 5 bases, and 15 bases had no gene match. CDR3 residues: CASSPDAGTGGFGTQYF. The CDR3 DNA follows: TGTGCCAGCAGCCCGGACGCGGGGACAGGGGGTTTTGGGACCCAGTACTTC.

The chain links TRBV4-1 to TRBJ1-2; D is unresolved. CDR1 MGHRA and CDR2 YSYEKL come from the germline V gene. This CDR3 has 12 residues. The ends were cut back, 0 bases at V and 7 bases at J, with 6 bases in the middle. The CDR3 bases are TGCGCCAGCAGCCAAGAACAAAGTGGCTACACCTTC. Protein: CASSQEQSGYTF.

This clone occurred once. The chain links TRBV7-9 to TRBJ1-5; no firm D call. CDR1 and CDR2 from the germline V gene are SEHNR and FQNEAQ (reference sequence). The V and J ends lost 1 base and 1 base respectively, with 14 bases between them. There are 17 residues in the CDR3. The chain's CDR3 is CASSLGRGEVSNQPQHF. The DNA for the CDR3 is TGTGCCAGCAGCTTAGGGCGAGGAGAAGTAAGCAATCAGCCCCAGCATTTT.

The chain has TRBV15 and TRBJ2-7, with TRBD2 identical over 15 bases. With V trimmed by 5 bases and J by 6 bases, 5 bases remained unmatched. Germline CDR1 reads LNHNV; CDR2 reads YYDKDF (reference sequence). The CDR3 spans 15 residues. The CDR3 loop is CATSGLAGGPLEQYF. CDR3 bases: TGTGCCACCAGCGGACTAGCGGGAGGGCCTCTCGAGCAGTACTTC.

V usage is TRBV29-1 and J usage is TRBJ1-2, with D possibly being TRBD1 (5 bases). Looked up from germline, CDR1 is SQVTM and CDR2 is ANQGSEA. The CDR3 totals 15 residues. The V gene lost 4 bases and the J gene lost 8 bases, with 23 bases spanning the gap. The CDR3 protein is CSVAGGSGSGIGYTF. In nucleotides, the CDR3 is TGCAGCGTTGCGGGGGGGTCTGGAAGCGGAATCGGCTACACCTTC.

The chain uses TRBV5-3 and TRBJ2-3, with TRBD2 matching 7 bases. TRBV5-3 is classed as an ORF, of uncertain function. The CDR3 runs 16 residues. V shed 6 bases, J shed 2 bases, and the junction held 12 bases outside the gene matches. The CDR3 loop reads CARIKKREGTTDTQYF. The CDR3 nucleotides read TGTGCCAGAATCAAAAAGAGGGAGGGGACCACAGATACGCAGTATTTT.

The genes are TRBV20-1 and TRBJ2-7; tentative D call: TRBD1 (5 bases). V was cut by 8 bases and J by 0 bases, with 8 bases left in between. The CDR3 loop spans 11 amino acids. Germline V CDR1 and CDR2: DFQATT, SNEGSKA (reference sequence). The CDR3 protein is CSHRSSYEQYF. The CDR3 DNA sequence: TGCAGTCACAGGAGCTCCTACGAGCAGTACTTC.

The genes are TRBV9 and TRBJ2-2; D may be TRBD2 (6 bases). CDR1 and CDR2 from the germline V gene are SGDLS and YYNGEE. The V and J ends lost 2 bases and 1 base respectively, with 6 bases between them. The CDR3 extends over 14 amino acids. CDR3 bases: TGTGCCAGCAGCGTCGGGGGGAACACCGGGGAGCTGTTTTTT. This gives the protein CASSVGGNTGELFF.

V usage is TRBV2 and J usage is TRBJ2-7; tentatively, D is TRBD1 (5 bases). Trimming shortened V by 6 bases and J by 4 bases, and 19 bases separated the two germline ends. Germline-derived CDR1 and CDR2 are SNHLY and FYNNEI. The CDR3 is 15 residues long. The CDR3 reads CASRSTGYGFYEQYF. Written as DNA, the CDR3 is TGTGCCAGCAGGTCCACAGGTTATGGATTTTACGAGCAGTACTTC.

The chain employs TRBV6-6 and TRBJ2-5; 8 positions match TRBD1. Germline V CDR1 and CDR2: MNHNY, SVGAGI (reference sequence). V dropped 4 bases and J dropped 5; count of bases not matched to a gene: 9. CDR3 size: 15 residues. Here the CDR3 DNA reads TGTGCCAGCAGTTCCCTGGGACAGGCCGGGGAGACCCAGTACTTC. It encodes CASSSLGQAGETQYF.

The genes are TRBV30 and TRBJ1-6, with D perhaps TRBD1 (6 bases). This CDR3 contains 16 residues. Trimming shortened V by 1 base and J by 4 bases, and 14 bases separated the two germline ends. CDR1 is GTSNPN and CDR2 is SVGIG in the germline V gene (reference sequence). Here the CDR3 reads CAWSDLRDKYNSPLHF. In DNA form, the CDR3 reads TGTGCCTGGAGTGACCTTCGGGACAAGTATAATTCACCCCTCCACTTT. Based on the CDR3 plus reference TRBV30 and TRBJ1-6, the full variable domain is SQTIHQWPATLVQPVGSPLSLECTVEGTSNPNLYWYRQAAGRGLQLLFYSVGIGQISSEVPQNLSASRPQDRQFILSSKKLLLSDSGFYLCAWSDLRDKYNSPLHFGNGTRLTVT.

The J gene is TRBJ2-7, the V gene TRBV19, with 8 bases lining up with TRBD2. Per germline, CDR1 LNHDA and CDR2 SQIVND (reference sequence). The CDR3 loop spans 14 amino acids. Germline trimming cut 3 bases from V and 2 bases from J; bases unmatched to any gene: 3. In nucleotides, the CDR3 is TGTGCCAGTAGTATTGCGGGGGGCACCTACGAGCAGTACTTC. As protein: CASSIAGGTYEQYF.

V gene TRBV28 combines with J gene TRBJ2-7; D perhaps matches TRBD2 (6 bases). CDR1 and CDR2 (germline): MDHEN, SYDVKM. Trimming shortened V by 8 bases and J by 0 bases, and 11 bases separated the two germline ends. The CDR3 is 13 amino acids. The CDR3 is CASGREDSYEQYF. The CDR3 DNA sequence: TGTGCCAGCGGTAGGGAGGACTCCTACGAGCAGTACTTC.

The chain uses TRBV4-2 and TRBJ2-3; TRBD2 agrees at 12 bases. Per the germline V gene, CDR1 is LGHNA and CDR2 is YNFKEQ. The CDR3 contains 18 residues. V trimming: 1 base; J trimming: 4 bases; junction bases outside the gene matches: 9. CDR3 protein: CASSQAGLAGGQSDTQYF. The CDR3 DNA is TGTGCCAGCAGCCAAGCCGGGCTAGCGGGGGGGCAATCAGATACGCAGTATTTT.

The V and J genes are TRBV19 and TRBJ1-5; 10 bases align to TRBD1. This CDR3 has 14 residues. CDR1 is LNHDA, CDR2 SQIVND, per germline (reference sequence). The ends lost 3 bases at V and 7 bases at J; junction bases unmatched: 3. CDR3: CASSMTGGGQPQHF. In DNA, the CDR3 is TGTGCCAGTAGTATGACAGGGGGCGGACAGCCCCAGCATTTT.

The genes are TRBV30 and TRBJ2-1, with 9 bases aligning to TRBD2. Germline CDR1 is GTSNPN and CDR2 is SVGIG (reference sequence). V was pared by 4 bases and J by 11 bases, with 6 bases of the junction left unmatched. The CDR3 length is 12 residues. This chain's CDR3 is CAWKGLAYKQFF. For the CDR3, the DNA is TGTGCCTGGAAAGGACTAGCGTACAAGCAGTTCTTC.

This clone was found once. The chain recombines TRBV14 with TRBJ1-1; 8 bases map to TRBD1. This CDR3 is built from 15 residues. Germline V gives CDR1 SGHDN, CDR2 FVKESK. With 2 bases clipped from V and 3 bases from J, the junction kept 5 bases outside the gene matches. The CDR3 sequence: CASSQLDRVYTEAFF. The CDR3 DNA sequence: TGTGCCAGCAGCCAATTGGACAGGGTGTACACTGAAGCTTTCTTT.

This chain links TRBV30 with TRBJ2-1; 9 bases agree with TRBD2. The CDR3 length is 19 residues. Looked up from germline, CDR1 is GTSNPN and CDR2 is SVGIG (reference sequence). Trimming cost V 6 bases and J 5 bases; bases outside gene matches: 23. The CDR3 nucleotides read TGTGCCTGTACCCCGACTAGCGGAAAGACTATCAGACTGGACAATGAGCAGTTCTTC. Translated: CACTPTSGKTIRLDNEQFF.

This clone has only one observation. The chain employs TRBV28 and TRBJ2-1; a possible D gene is TRBD2 (6 bases). The germline CDR1 and CDR2 sequences are MDHEN and SYDVKM. The V end was cut by 6 bases, the J end by 4 bases, with 16 bases between. The CDR3 is 15 residues long. In DNA form, the CDR3 reads TGTGCCAGCAGAACAGGCGGGATATCGTACAATGAGCAGTTCTTC. This sequence encodes CASRTGGISYNEQFF.

This clone occurred once. The chain couples TRBV28 to TRBJ2-3, with TRBD2 matching 8 bases. Trimming cost V 10 bases and J 3 bases; bases outside gene matches: 12. Germline V CDR1 and CDR2: MDHEN, SYDVKM. This CDR3 is built from 15 residues. The CDR3 reads CATRFPGGGTDTQYF. CDR3 bases: TGTGCCACCCGGTTCCCGGGAGGGGGTACAGATACGCAGTATTTT.

V gene TRBV9 combines with J gene TRBJ2-5; 13 nucleotides line up with TRBD2. After removal of 3 bases from V and 6 bases from J, the junction contained 2 bases not matched to a gene. The CDR3 contains 14 residues. From germline, CDR1 is SGDLS and CDR2 YYNGEE. In nucleotides, the CDR3 is TGTGCCAGCAGCGCGGGACTAGCGGGACAGACCCAGTACTTC. It yields the protein CASSAGLAGQTQYF.

This clone was detected a few times. The rearrangement links TRBV5-4 to TRBJ2-1, with D tentatively TRBD1 (7 bases). Trimming removed 4 bases at V and 1 base at J, with 15 bases between. This CDR3 contains 16 residues. Germline CDR1 reads SGHNT; CDR2 reads YYREEE (reference sequence). The CDR3 sequence: CASSPRQGGSYNEQFF. As DNA, the CDR3 is TGTGCCAGCAGCCCCAGACAGGGAGGTTCCTACAATGAGCAGTTCTTC.

The rearrangement joins TRBV4-3 to TRBJ1-2, with TRBD1 matching over 11 bases. J lost 8 bases, V lost 3 bases, and 2 bases had no gene match. This CDR3 has 13 residues. CDR1 LGHNA and CDR2 YSLEER come from the germline V gene. CDR3 in amino acids: CASSQDRGQGYTF. CDR3 DNA sequence: TGCGCCAGCAGCCAGGACAGGGGGCAAGGCTACACCTTC.

The V and J genes are TRBV14 and TRBJ2-5; 10 nucleotides line up with TRBD2. V was pared by 4 bases and J by 5 bases, with 4 bases of the junction left unmatched. CDR1 and CDR2 (germline): SGHDN, FVKESK. This CDR3 comprises 14 residues. The CDR3 spells CASSLLTSGETQYF. CDR3 bases: TGTGCCAGCAGCCTACTGACTAGCGGGGAGACCCAGTACTTC.

The chain uses TRBV27 and TRBJ2-1; 8 bases fit TRBD2. The CDR3 has 16 residues. Looked up from germline, CDR1 is MNHEY and CDR2 is SMNVEV (reference sequence). The V segment lost 6 bases and the J segment 7 bases; nucleotides outside the gene matches: 14. CDR3 amino acids: CASRILLSGRTNEQFF. The DNA of the CDR3 is TGTGCCAGCAGAATATTACTAAGCGGGAGAACGAATGAGCAGTTCTTC.